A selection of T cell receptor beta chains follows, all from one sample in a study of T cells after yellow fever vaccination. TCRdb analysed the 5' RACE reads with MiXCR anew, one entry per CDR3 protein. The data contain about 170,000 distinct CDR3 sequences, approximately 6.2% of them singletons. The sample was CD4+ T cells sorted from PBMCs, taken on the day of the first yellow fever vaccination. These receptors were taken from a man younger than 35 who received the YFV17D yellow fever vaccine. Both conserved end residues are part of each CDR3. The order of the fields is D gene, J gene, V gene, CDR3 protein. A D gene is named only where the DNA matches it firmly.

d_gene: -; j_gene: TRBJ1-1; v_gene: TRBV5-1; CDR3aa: CASSSQGNTEAYF
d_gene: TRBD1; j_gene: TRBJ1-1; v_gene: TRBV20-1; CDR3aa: CSARTGTGVRNTEAFF
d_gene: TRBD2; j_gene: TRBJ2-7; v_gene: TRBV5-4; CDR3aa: CASSTGLVKTYEQYF
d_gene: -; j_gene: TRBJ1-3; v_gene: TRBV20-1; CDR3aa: CSARDLRAGNTIYF
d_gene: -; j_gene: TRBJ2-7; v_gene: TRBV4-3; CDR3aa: CASSQDPPGTAYEQYF
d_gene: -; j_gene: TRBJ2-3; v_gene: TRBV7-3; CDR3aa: CASSRAGLPDTQYF
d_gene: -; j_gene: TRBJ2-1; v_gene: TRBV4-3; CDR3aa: CASSQAARSGEQFF
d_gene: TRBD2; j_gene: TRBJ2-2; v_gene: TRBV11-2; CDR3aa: CASSFNRGLARRTGELFF
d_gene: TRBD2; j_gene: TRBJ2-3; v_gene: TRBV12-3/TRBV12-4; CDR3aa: CATLSGVASTDTQYF
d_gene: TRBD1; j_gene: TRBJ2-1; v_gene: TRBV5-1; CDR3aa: CASRIDRGTSYNEQFF
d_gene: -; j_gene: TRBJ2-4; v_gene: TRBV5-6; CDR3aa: CASTQGLAKNIQYF
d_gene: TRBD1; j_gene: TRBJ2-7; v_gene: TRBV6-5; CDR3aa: CASSSRDRISYEQYF
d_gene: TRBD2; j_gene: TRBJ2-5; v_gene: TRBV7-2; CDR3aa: CASSLVTASGGAQYF
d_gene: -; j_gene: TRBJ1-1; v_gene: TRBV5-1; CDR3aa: CASSWGGGLNTEAFF
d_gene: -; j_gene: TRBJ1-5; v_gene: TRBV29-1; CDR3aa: CSALTVSGDQPQHF
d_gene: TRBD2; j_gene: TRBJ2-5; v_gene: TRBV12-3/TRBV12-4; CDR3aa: CASSFPRGDETQYF
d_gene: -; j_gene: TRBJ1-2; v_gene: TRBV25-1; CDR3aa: CASSESGRNYGYTF